This entry lists 27 T cell receptor beta chains sequenced from one sample in a study of control samples from healthy donors and cancer patients. Sequencing used immunoSEQ multiplex PCR; TCRdb keeps in-frame clones, though not all of them. The sample has around 76,000 clones, approximately 88% seen once. Sequencing was done on a sample of PBMCs. Receptors originate from a woman aged 50 to 65 with colorectal cancer.

This chain connects TRBV13 to TRBJ2-3; 12 bases are a match to TRBD2. Germline loops: CDR1 PRHDT, CDR2 FYEKMQ (reference sequence). J was trimmed by 4 bases and V by 4 bases; bases with no gene match: 6. This CDR3 spans 16 amino acids. The CDR3 loop reads CASSSLTSGGSDTQYF. CDR3 DNA: TGTGCCAGCAGCTCCTTGACTAGCGGGGGCTCAGATACGCAGTATTTT.

V usage is TRBV5-1 and J usage is TRBJ2-1; tentatively, D is TRBD1 (6 bases). Germline assignment: CDR1 SGHRS and CDR2 YFSETQ. Between the trimmed V and J ends, which lost 0 bases and 4 bases, there was a span of 14 bases. The CDR3 contains 16 residues. DNA for the CDR3: TGCGCCAGCAGCTTGGTAGCCTCCCAGGGGTACAATGAGCAGTTCTTC. Its protein is CASSLVASQGYNEQFF.

V and J are TRBV6-2 or TRBV6-3 and TRBJ2-5, with D perhaps TRBD2 (5 bases). The CDR3 covers 12 residues. The V end was cut by 3 bases, the J end by 4 bases, with 6 bases between. Per germline, CDR1 MNHEY and CDR2 SVGEGT. This CDR3 is CASSYRGETQYF. CDR3 nucleotide sequence: TGTGCCAGCAGTTATCGGGGAGAGACCCAGTACTTC.

A single count supports this clone. This sequence joins TRBV12-3 or TRBV12-4 and TRBJ2-5, with D maybe TRBD1 (6 bases). The germline V and J ends were trimmed by 3 bases and 5 bases, with 10 bases remaining between them. The CDR3 runs 13 residues. CDR3: CASSFNREETQYF. The CDR3, as DNA: TGTGCCAGCAGTTTCAACAGGGAGGAGACCCAGTACTTC.

The V call is TRBV13, the J call TRBJ2-3; TRBD2 matches at 12 bases. Germline values: CDR1 PRHDT, CDR2 FYEKMQ (reference sequence). V dropped 4 bases and J dropped 1; count of bases not matched to a gene: 3. The CDR3 is 16 amino acids. This CDR3 is CASSSRTSGGTDTQYF. The CDR3 DNA follows: TGTGCCAGCAGCTCGCGGACTAGCGGGGGCACAGATACGCAGTATTTT.

The chain is built from TRBV5-1 and TRBJ1-2; TRBD1 matches 10 bases. CDR3 length: 16 amino acids. V lost 0 bases and J lost 8; bases outside the gene matches: 10. From germline, CDR1 is SGHRS and CDR2 YFSETQ. This CDR3 reads CASSLGDRGKGPGYTF. CDR3 coding DNA: TGCGCCAGCAGCTTGGGGGACAGGGGAAAGGGTCCGGGCTACACCTTC.

The V call is TRBV18, the J call TRBJ2-7; 7 nucleotides align to TRBD1. Germline-derived CDR1 and CDR2 are KGHSH and LQKENI. This CDR3 region has 14 residues. V was pared by 5 bases and J by 6 bases, with 10 bases of the junction left unmatched. The DNA of the CDR3 is TGTGCCAGCTCAACAAGACAGGGTTCGGTCGAGCAGTACGTC. This encodes CASSTRQGSVEQYV.

The V and J genes are TRBV5-1 and TRBJ2-5, with unresolved D. The CDR3 is 14 amino acids. The ends were cut back, 0 bases at V and 0 bases at J, with 6 bases in the middle. From germline, CDR1 is SGHRS and CDR2 YFSETQ. CDR3 sequence reads: CASSLGTNQETQYF. The CDR3 DNA is TGCGCCAGCAGCTTGGGAACGAACCAAGAGACCCAGTACTTC.

The CDR3 DNA reads TGTGCCAGCAGTTCGAGGGACAGACCCAAGGGAAAGTACGTC. Protein product: CASSSRDRPKGKYV. This sequence joins TRBV6-9 and TRBJ2-7; the match to TRBD1 covers 7 bases. The CDR3 has 14 amino acids. The germline gives CDR1 MNHGY, CDR2 SVAAGI. V was clipped by 4 bases and J by 11 bases; unmatched bases: 14.

The chain combines TRBV2 with TRBJ2-5, with 7 bases that match TRBD1. Trimming took 3 bases from V and 4 from J; bases not matched to a gene: 5. The CDR3 contains 14 residues. Per the germline V gene, CDR1 is SNHLY and CDR2 is FYNNEI. The CDR3 sequence: CASSENRGIETQYF. The DNA for the CDR3 is TGTGCCAGCAGTGAGAACAGGGGAATAGAGACCCAGTACTTC.

The CDR3 loop is CASSVDLGNEQFF. For the CDR3, the DNA is TGTGCCAGCAGCGTAGACCTTGGGAATGAGCAGTTCTTC. The V and J genes are TRBV9 and TRBJ2-1; no definite D call. This CDR3 contains 13 residues. V lost 0 bases to trimming and J lost 7 bases, with 8 bases between them. The germline gives CDR1 SGDLS, CDR2 YYNGEE.

This clone turned up a few times. This chain links TRBV3-1 (or the pseudogene TRBV3-2) with TRBJ1-3, with D hard to call. The CDR3 runs 13 residues. Germline V gene sequence: CDR1 LGHDT, CDR2 YNNKEL (reference sequence). V was pared by 0 bases and J by 4 bases, with 4 bases between. The CDR3 DNA reads TGTGCCAGCAGCCAAGATGGAGGAAACACCATATATTTT. Amino acids: CASSQDGGNTIYF.

J is TRBJ2-1 and V is TRBV18; possibly TRBD2 for D (5 bases). Per germline, CDR1 KGHSH and CDR2 LQKENI. V was pared by 3 bases and J by 10 bases, with 7 bases between. This CDR3 comprises 11 residues. In DNA form, the CDR3 reads TGTGCCAGCTCACCGGAGGCCGAGCAGTTCTTC. Residues: CASSPEAEQFF.

The chain has TRBV10-2 and TRBJ2-7; 7 nucleotides match TRBD1. Trimming took 2 bases from V and 6 from J; bases not matched to a gene: 16. This CDR3 comprises 17 residues. Germline-derived CDR1 and CDR2 are WSHSY and SAAADI. Written as DNA, the CDR3 is TGCGCCAGCAGTGAGCTAAAGACAGGGAAATATTCGGGCGAGCAGTACGTC. Translating it yields CASSELKTGKYSGEQYV.

The DNA of the CDR3 is TGTGCCAGCGACACAGGGGGCATCACCGGGGAGCTGTTTTTT. Encoded protein: CASDTGGITGELFF. The V call is TRBV6-5, the J call TRBJ2-2; 9 nucleotides match TRBD1. CDR3 length: 14 residues. Trimming cost V 8 bases and J 4 bases; bases outside gene matches: 5. CDR1 and CDR2 from the germline V gene are MNHEY and SVGAGI.

Only one count was recorded for this clone. V is TRBV15 and J is TRBJ1-1; D unresolved. CDR3 length equals 13 residues. Trimming shortened V by 0 bases and J by 6 bases, and 8 bases separated the two germline ends. Germline V gene lookup returns CDR1 LNHNV and CDR2 YYDKDF (reference sequence). The DNA for the CDR3 is TGTGCCACCAGCAGAGAGAGGGCATCTGAAGCTTTCTTT. Translated: CATSRERASEAFF.

This clone appeared once. The DNA is left out, because the CDR3 cannot be placed on it with certainty; the CDR3 is given as TCRdb lists it. The rearrangement uses TRBV12-3 or TRBV12-4 and TRBJ1-6. With termini counted, the CDR3 has 13 amino acids. CDR3: CASSLERETPLHF.

The count of this clone is one. The chain links TRBV6-5 to TRBJ2-2; 12 bases map to TRBD1. This CDR3 is built from 15 residues. V trimming: 6 bases; J trimming: 5 bases; junction bases outside the gene matches: 4. Germline CDR1 is MNHEY and CDR2 is SVGAGI. The CDR3 reads CASRWDRGLTGELFF. DNA for the CDR3: TGTGCCAGCAGATGGGACAGGGGGCTAACCGGGGAGCTGTTTTTT.

This CDR3 reads CASSLGGDSYQPQHF. CDR3 nucleotides: TGCGCCAGCAGCTTGGGAGGGGACAGCTATCAGCCCCAGCATTTT. The chain combines TRBV5-1 with TRBJ1-5; 7 nucleotides align to TRBD1. The CDR3 covers 15 residues. V was pared by 0 bases and J by 5 bases, with 5 bases of the junction left unmatched. Germline CDR1 is SGHRS and CDR2 is YFSETQ.

The V gene is TRBV2, the J gene TRBJ2-1, with 7 bases identical to TRBD2. Germline lookup yields CDR1 SNHLY and CDR2 FYNNEI. V was clipped by 10 bases and J by 3 bases; unmatched bases: 6. The CDR3 covers 13 residues. CDR3 region: CATKGRVYNEQFF. The CDR3 DNA is TGTGCCACCAAAGGGAGGGTCTACAATGAGCAGTTCTTC.

This clone was observed a single time. V gene TRBV19 combines with J gene TRBJ2-5; D remains unclear. This CDR3 is 14 amino acids long. Per germline, CDR1 LNHDA and CDR2 SQIVND (reference sequence). Trimming removed 6 bases at V and 1 base at J, with 12 bases between. In DNA form, the CDR3 reads TGTGCCAGTAGGGGCCCAGGACCCCAAGAGACCCAGTACTTC. Protein product: CASRGPGPQETQYF.

The rearrangement joins TRBV6-5 to TRBJ1-1; D gene ambiguous. Per the germline V gene, CDR1 is MNHEY and CDR2 is SVGAGI. V lost 2 bases to trimming and J lost 0 bases, with 10 bases between them. This CDR3 has 15 residues. This chain's CDR3 is CASSYAGAMNTEAFF. The CDR3 DNA sequence: TGTGCCAGCAGTTACGCAGGAGCCATGAACACTGAAGCTTTCTTT.

The sample holds a few counts of this clone. V gene TRBV6-2 or TRBV6-3 combines with J gene TRBJ1-2; TRBD1 matches at 7 bases. Trimming took 3 bases from V and 6 from J; bases not matched to a gene: 10. Germline CDR1 and CDR2: MNHEY and SVGEGT. The length of the CDR3 is 15 residues. The CDR3 DNA reads TGTGCCAGCAGTTATCCCCCTGGACAGGCCCATGGCTACACCTTC. This encodes CASSYPPGQAHGYTF.

The chain uses TRBV7-2 and TRBJ1-6; D might be TRBD1 (5 bases). The CDR3 sequence is 16 residues long. Germline values: CDR1 SGHTA, CDR2 FQGNSA. V lost 5 bases to trimming and J lost 9 bases, with 20 bases between them. The CDR3 loop reads CASSPRGPFQGSPLHF. CDR3 in DNA: TGTGCCAGCAGCCCTAGGGGACCGTTCCAGGGTTCACCCCTCCACTTT.

This clone was observed once. The V and J genes are TRBV11-1 and TRBJ1-3; 8 bases agree with TRBD1. The CDR3 extends over 13 amino acids. With 5 bases clipped from V and 10 bases from J, the junction kept 7 bases outside the gene matches. In germline, CDR1 is SGHAT, CDR2 FQDESV (reference sequence). The CDR3 spells CASSPDRVKTIYF. The CDR3 coding sequence is TGTGCCAGCAGCCCGGACAGGGTGAAGACCATATATTTT.

In this sample, this clone turned up a few times. This sequence joins TRBV2 and TRBJ2-7, with D unclear. Germline CDR1 and CDR2: SNHLY and FYNNEI. V lost 6 bases to trimming and J lost 0 bases, with 12 bases between them. The CDR3 sequence is 14 residues long. The CDR3 sequence: CASSPQRPSYEQYV. CDR3 nucleotide sequence: TGTGCCAGCAGCCCTCAGCGACCCTCCTACGAGCAGTACGTC.

The chain combines TRBV4-3 with TRBJ1-4, with TRBD1 as a possible D gene (6 bases). The CDR3 is 15 amino acids. V was shortened by 4 bases and J by 7 bases, with 16 bases between the two germline ends. Germline CDR1 reads LGHNA; CDR2 reads YSLEER. The CDR3: CASSPGEGGGEKLFF. The CDR3 nucleotides are TGCGCCAGCAGCCCGGGGGAGGGGGGTGGTGAAAAACTGTTTTTT.